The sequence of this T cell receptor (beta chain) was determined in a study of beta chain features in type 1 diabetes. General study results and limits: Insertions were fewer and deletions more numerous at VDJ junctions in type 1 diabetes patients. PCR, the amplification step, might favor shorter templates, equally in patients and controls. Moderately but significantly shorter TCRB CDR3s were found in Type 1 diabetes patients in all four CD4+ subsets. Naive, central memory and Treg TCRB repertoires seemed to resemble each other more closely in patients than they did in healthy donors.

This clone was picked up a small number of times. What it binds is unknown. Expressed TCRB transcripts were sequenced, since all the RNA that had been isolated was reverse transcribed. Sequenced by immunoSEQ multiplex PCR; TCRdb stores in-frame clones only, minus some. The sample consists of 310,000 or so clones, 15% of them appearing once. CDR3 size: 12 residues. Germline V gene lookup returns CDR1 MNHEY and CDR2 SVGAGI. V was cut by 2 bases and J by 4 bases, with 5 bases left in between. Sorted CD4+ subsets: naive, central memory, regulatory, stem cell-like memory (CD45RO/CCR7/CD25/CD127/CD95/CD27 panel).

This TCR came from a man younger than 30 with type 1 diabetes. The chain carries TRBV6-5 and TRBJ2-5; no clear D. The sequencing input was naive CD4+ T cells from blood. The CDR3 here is CASSYNGETQYF. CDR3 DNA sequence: TGTGCCAGCAGTTACAACGGAGAGACCCAGTACTTC.